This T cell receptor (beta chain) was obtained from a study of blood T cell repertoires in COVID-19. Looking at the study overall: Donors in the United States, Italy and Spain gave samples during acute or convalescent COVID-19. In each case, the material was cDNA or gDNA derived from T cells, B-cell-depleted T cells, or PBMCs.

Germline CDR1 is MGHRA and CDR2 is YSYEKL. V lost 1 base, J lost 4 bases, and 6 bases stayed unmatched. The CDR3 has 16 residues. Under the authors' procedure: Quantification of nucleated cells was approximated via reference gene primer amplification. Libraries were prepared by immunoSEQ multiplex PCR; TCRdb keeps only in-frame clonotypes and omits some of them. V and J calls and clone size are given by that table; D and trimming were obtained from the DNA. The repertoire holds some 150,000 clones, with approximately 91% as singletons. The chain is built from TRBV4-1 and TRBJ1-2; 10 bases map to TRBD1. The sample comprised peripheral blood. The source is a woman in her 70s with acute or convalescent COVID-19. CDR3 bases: TGCGCCAGCAGCCAAGCTTCAGGACAGGGGGTCTATGGCTACACCTTC. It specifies CASSQASGQGVYGYTF.